The rows below give T cell receptor beta chains drawn from one sample of a study of blood T cell repertoires in COVID-19. Libraries were prepared by immunoSEQ multiplex PCR; TCRdb keeps only in-frame clonotypes and omits some of them. The data show about 200,000 clones, with around 84% seen just once and about 5% held by the top ten. The source material was peripheral blood. These receptors were taken from a woman of 80 years or more with acute or convalescent COVID-19. Each CDR3 is given with its conserved first and last residue. A D gene is named only where the DNA matches it firmly. Size is stated for part of the rows, as once, few or many counts, or as a class when the clone is expanded.

>-|15|TRBJ1-4|TRBV6-5|-
TGTGCCAGCAAGGGGTATTACTCAACTAATGAAAAACTGTTTTTT
CASKGYYSTNEKLFF
>-|18|TRBJ2-1|TRBV30|TRBD2
TGTGCCTGGAGTGTAGGTAACTTCTTGGCGGGAGTCTACAATGAGCAGTTCTTC
CAWSVGNFLAGVYNEQFF
>-|14|TRBJ2-5|TRBV5-1|TRBD1
TGCGCCAGCAGCTCGCGGACAGGGGAAGAGACCCAGTACTTC
CASSSRTGEETQYF
>-|14|TRBJ2-7|TRBV29-1|TRBD2
TGCAGCGTTATGGGGCCCCGGGGGGGCTACGAGCAGTACTTC
CSVMGPRGGYEQYF
>-|16|TRBJ2-7|TRBV9|TRBD2
TGTGCCAGCAGCGCCTTAAAGGGACTAGCGGGAGGCGAGCAGTACTTC
CASSALKGLAGGEQYF
>-|16|TRBJ2-3|TRBV9|TRBD2
TGTGCCAGCAGCGTCTCTTTAGCGGGAGGGGCAGATACGCAGTATTTT
CASSVSLAGGADTQYF
>-|16|TRBJ1-4|TRBV10-3|-
TGTGCCATCAGTGAGTCCCCCGGCAGGATTAATGAAAAACTGTTTTTT
CAISESPGRINEKLFF
>-|13|TRBJ2-1|TRBV4-3|-
TGCGCCAGCAGCCATGGACAGTACAATGAGCAGTTCTTC
CASSHGQYNEQFF
>few|14|TRBJ2-7|TRBV21-1|-
TGTGCCAGCAGCAGTCCCGGGACAGGGTACGAGCAGTACTTC
CASSSPGTGYEQYF
>-|12|TRBJ2-2|TRBV6-2/TRBV6-3|-
TGTGCCAGCAGCTATGACACCGGGGAGCTGTTTTTT
CASSYDTGELFF
>-|17|TRBJ2-4|TRBV15|TRBD1
TGTGCCACCAGCAGGGCTCAGGGGGCCGATCGAAGAAACATTCAGTACTTC
CATSRAQGADRRNIQYF
>-|18|TRBJ2-6|TRBV7-9|-
TGTGCCAGCAGCTCCAGTCCGGGTATTCGTCCCGGGGCCAACGTCCTGACTTTC
CASSSSPGIRPGANVLTF
>-|16|TRBJ2-3|TRBV6-2/TRBV6-3|TRBD1
TGTGCCAGCAGTTACTCATCCAGGGGGCTCACAGATACGCAGTATTTT
CASSYSSRGLTDTQYF
>-|15|TRBJ2-2|TRBV11-3|TRBD1
TGTGCCAGCAGCGCGGGACAGGTGAACACCGGGGAGCTGTTTTTT
CASSAGQVNTGELFF
>-|12|TRBJ2-2|TRBV19|-
TGTGCCAGTAGTTCTATAACCGGGGAGCTGTTTTTT
CASSSITGELFF
>-|15|TRBJ2-1|TRBV18|TRBD2
TGTGCCAGCTCACCGGTGGCGGGAGCAGCAGGTGAGCAGTTCTTC
CASSPVAGAAGEQFF
>-|16|TRBJ1-2|TRBV19|-
TGTGCCAGTACCCTCGGACTAAGGGGCTATAACTATGGCTACACCTTC
CASTLGLRGYNYGYTF
>-|14|TRBJ2-7|TRBV7-9|-
TGTGCCAGCAGCTTAGCGGGCAAGGTTTACGAGCAGTACTTC
CASSLAGKVYEQYF
>-|15|TRBJ1-5|TRBV18|TRBD1
TGTGCCAGCTCGATGACAGGGACGCCAAATCAGCCCCAGCATTTT
CASSMTGTPNQPQHF
>-|12|TRBJ2-7|TRBV4-2|-
TGTGCCAGCAGCCAAGACCTCTACGAGCAGTACTTC
CASSQDLYEQYF
>-|11|TRBJ2-5|TRBV9|-
TGTGCCAGCAGCGCCTCGGAGACCCAGTACTTC
CASSASETQYF
>-|15|TRBJ2-3|TRBV7-2|TRBD1
TGTGCCAGCAGCTTACCGGGACAGTCCACAGATACGCAGTATTTT
CASSLPGQSTDTQYF
>-|16|TRBJ1-5|TRBV27|-
TGTGCCAGCAGTTTCGCATCGAGCGGCCGCAATCAGCCCCAGCATTTT
CASSFASSGRNQPQHF
>-|16|TRBJ2-1|TRBV18|TRBD2
TGTGCCAGCTCACCCCTACTAGCGGGGATTGACAATGAGCAGTTCTTC
CASSPLLAGIDNEQFF
>-|16|TRBJ1-1|TRBV18|-
TGTGCCAGCTCAGTTTTAGGGGGGGATCTTAACACTGAAGCTTTCTTT
CASSVLGGDLNTEAFF
>-|18|TRBJ2-3|TRBV9|TRBD2
TGTGCCAGCAGCGTAGCCCTCGGTAGCGGGGGAAGCACAGATACGCAGTATTTT
CASSVALGSGGSTDTQYF
>-|13|TRBJ1-2|TRBV3-1/TRBV3-2|-
TGTGCCAGCAGCCAAGACACAGGGTATGGCTACACCTTC
CASSQDTGYGYTF
>-|14|TRBJ2-3|TRBV5-4|TRBD1
TGTGCCAGCAGCTTGGGGGGACAGGGGGCTACGCAGTATTTT
CASSLGGQGATQYF
>-|15|TRBJ2-7|TRBV18|TRBD1
TGTGCCAGCTCACCGTTCGGACAGGGGGCTGAGGAGCAGTACTTC
CASSPFGQGAEEQYF
>-|16|TRBJ2-5|TRBV7-2|TRBD1
TGTGCCAGCAGCTTCCTTAGAGCAGGGGGCGGAGAGACCCAGTACTTC
CASSFLRAGGGETQYF
>-|16|TRBJ2-3|TRBV4-3|TRBD2
TGCGCCAGCAGCAAACTAGCGGCCTCTCTATGGGATACGCAGTATTTT
CASSKLAASLWDTQYF
>-|15|TRBJ1-4|TRBV15|-
TGTGCCACCAGCAGAGATCAGGCAACTAATGAAAAACTGTTTTTT
CATSRDQATNEKLFF
>-|15|TRBJ2-3|TRBV2|TRBD2
TGTGCCAGCAGTGAACTTGGGGGGGGTCCAGATACGCAGTATTTT
CASSELGGGPDTQYF